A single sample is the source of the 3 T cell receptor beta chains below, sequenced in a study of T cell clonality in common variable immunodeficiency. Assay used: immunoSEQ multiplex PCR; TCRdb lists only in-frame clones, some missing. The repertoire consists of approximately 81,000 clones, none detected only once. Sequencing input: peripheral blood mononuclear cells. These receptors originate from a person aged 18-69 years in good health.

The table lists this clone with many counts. The chain's CDR3 is CASTLPGTSGRNGPGELFF. The part of the CDR3 DNA that was read is TGTGCCAGTACTCTCCCCGGGACGAGCGGGAGGAATGGTCCCGGGGAG. This sequence joins TRBV19 and TRBJ2-2; 9 nucleotides align to TRBD2. The observed sequence ends 3 residues before the CDR3 terminus, with the missing tail filled in from the germline J gene. Germline lookup yields CDR1 LNHDA and CDR2 SQIVND (reference sequence). Trimming at V came to 7 bases and at J to 6 bases, leaving 21 bases not matched to a gene. This CDR3 region has 19 residues. Combining the CDR3 with reference TRBV19 and TRBJ2-2 gives the whole variable domain DGGITQSPKYLFRKEGQNVTLSCEQNLNHDAMYWYRQDPGQGLRLIYYSQIVNDFQKGDIAEGYSVSREKKESFPLTVTSAQKNPTAFYLCASTLPGTSGRNGPGELFFGEGSRLTVL.

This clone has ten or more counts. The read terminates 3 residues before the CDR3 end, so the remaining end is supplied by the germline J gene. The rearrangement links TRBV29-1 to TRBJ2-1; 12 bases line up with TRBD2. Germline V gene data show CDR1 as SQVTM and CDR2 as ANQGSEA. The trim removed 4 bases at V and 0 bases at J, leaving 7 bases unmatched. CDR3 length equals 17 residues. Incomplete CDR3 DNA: TGCAGCGTTGGGGGGACTAGCGGGCTCAGCTCCTACAATGAG. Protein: CSVGGTSGLSSYNE. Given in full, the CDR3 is CSVGGTSGLSSYNEQFF.

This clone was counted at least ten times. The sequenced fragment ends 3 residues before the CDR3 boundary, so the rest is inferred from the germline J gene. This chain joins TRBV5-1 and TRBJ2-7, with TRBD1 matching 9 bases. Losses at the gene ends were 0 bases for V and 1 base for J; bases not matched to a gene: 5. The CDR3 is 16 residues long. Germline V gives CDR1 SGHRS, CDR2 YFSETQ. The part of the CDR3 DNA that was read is TGCGCCAGCAGCTTGGGAACAGGGGGCTGGTCCTACGAG. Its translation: CASSLGTGGWSYE. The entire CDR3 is CASSLGTGGWSYEQYF. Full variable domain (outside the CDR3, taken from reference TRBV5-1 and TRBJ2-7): KAGVTQTPRYLIKTRGQQVTLSCSPISGHRSVSWYQQTPGQGLQFLFEYFSETQRNKGNFPGRFSGRQFSNSRSEMNVSTLELGDSALYLCASSLGTGGWSYEQYFGPGTRLTVT.